Presented here are 11 T cell receptor beta chains from one specimen sequenced in a study of blood T cell repertoires in COVID-19. TCRdb's copy holds only in-frame clones and misses some; the assay was immunoSEQ multiplex PCR. The table shows more than 200,000 clones, with 85% to 90% occurring only once. The source material was PBMCs or T cells enriched from blood (not recorded which). The receptor set was obtained from a woman in her 30s with acute COVID-19.

The chain employs TRBV19 and TRBJ1-1; a weak D match, TRBD1 (6 bases). There are 15 residues in the CDR3. Between the trimmed V and J ends, which lost 4 bases and 2 bases, there was a span of 14 bases. Germline V CDR1 and CDR2: LNHDA, SQIVND (reference sequence). The DNA for the CDR3 is TGTGCCAGTAGTACCCACAGGGACGTAAACACTGAAGCTTTCTTT. Its protein product is CASSTHRDVNTEAFF.

The rearrangement links TRBV7-6 to TRBJ2-3; D might be TRBD2 (6 bases). CDR3 length equals 16 residues. CDR1 and CDR2 from the germline V gene are SGHVS and FNYEAQ. V lost 4 bases, J lost 3 bases, and 17 bases lay in between. CDR3 sequence (DNA): TGTGCCAGCAGCTCCTCCGGGGGACCGGGGACAGATACGCAGTATTTT. Translated, it gives CASSSSGGPGTDTQYF.

The gene calls are TRBV11-2 and TRBJ1-4; D ambiguous. Germline V gene lookup returns CDR1 SGHAT and CDR2 FQNNGV. This CDR3 comprises 13 residues. V dropped 1 base and J dropped 8 bases, with 8 bases sitting between them. The CDR3 protein is CASSLGRGEKLFF. CDR3 DNA sequence: TGTGCCAGCAGCTTAGGCCGAGGCGAAAAACTGTTTTTT. The whole variable domain, filled in from reference TRBV11-2 and TRBJ1-4, reads EAGVAQSPRYKIIEKRQSVAFWCNPISGHATLYWYQQILGQGPKLLIQFQNNGVVDDSQLPKDRFSAERLKGVDSTLKIQPAKLEDSAVYLCASSLGRGEKLFFGSGTQLSVL.

The V call is TRBV7-9, the J call TRBJ1-1; no reliable D call. Trimming took off 5 bases at V and 4 bases at J, with 20 bases between the two ends. CDR1 is SEHNR, CDR2 FQNEAQ, per germline (reference sequence). This CDR3 comprises 16 residues. Written as DNA, the CDR3 is TGTGCCAGCAGCCCACCCGGGGTGATTGGGTTCACTGAAGCTTTCTTT. Its translation is CASSPPGVIGFTEAFF.

The V call is TRBV4-3, the J call TRBJ1-1, with D perhaps matching TRBD1 (5 bases). The V gene lost 3 bases and the J gene lost 3 bases, with 20 bases spanning the gap. CDR3 length: 17 amino acids. Per germline, CDR1 LGHNA and CDR2 YSLEER. This chain's CDR3 is CASSQYLSGLLDTEAFF. The CDR3 DNA is TGCGCCAGCAGCCAGTACCTATCAGGGTTACTGGACACTGAAGCTTTCTTT.

The chain links TRBV4-3 to TRBJ2-3; 10 nucleotides line up with TRBD1. CDR1 and CDR2 from the germline V gene are LGHNA and YSLEER. The CDR3 has 15 amino acids. Unmatched junction bases numbered 2, after V lost 4 bases and J lost 1 base. The CDR3 spells CASSPGTGGTDTQYF. Here the CDR3 DNA reads TGCGCCAGCAGCCCCGGGACAGGGGGCACAGATACGCAGTATTTT.

This clone was found a few times. The chain combines TRBV28 with TRBJ1-1; 10 positions agree with TRBD1. V trimming: 5 bases; J trimming: 10 bases; junction bases outside the gene matches: 7. CDR3 length equals 13 residues. The germline V gene has CDR1 MDHEN and CDR2 SYDVKM. The CDR3 DNA is TGTGCCAGCAGTACGACAGGGGGCGGCGTAGCTTTCTTT. Translation: CASSTTGGGVAFF.

V usage is TRBV27 and J usage is TRBJ2-1; D perhaps matches TRBD2 (5 bases). CDR1 and CDR2 (germline): MNHEY, SMNVEV (reference sequence). The CDR3 has 15 residues. Trimming cost V 8 bases and J 3 bases, with 17 bases left between them. CDR3: CASGNWERRYNEQFF. In DNA, the CDR3 is TGTGCCAGCGGGAACTGGGAGCGACGCTACAATGAGCAGTTCTTC.

With regard to this clone: Within the sample, other DNA sequences also encode this same CDR3. V is TRBV4-3 and J is TRBJ2-7; TRBD2 aligns across 8 bases. J gave up 4 bases and V 1 base, and 0 bases lay outside the gene matches. CDR3 size: 13 residues. CDR1 and CDR2 (germline): LGHNA, YSLEER. CDR3 in DNA: TGCGCCAGCAGCCAAGGACTAGCGTACGAGCAGTACTTC. Its protein is CASSQGLAYEQYF.

The chain couples TRBV28 to TRBJ1-4; D is possibly TRBD1 (5 bases). In germline, CDR1 is MDHEN, CDR2 SYDVKM. Trimming shortened V by 6 bases and J by 5 bases, and 16 bases separated the two germline ends. The CDR3 runs 15 residues. The CDR3 loop reads CASRGSGGVNEKLFF. Here the CDR3 DNA reads TGTGCCAGCAGGGGATCCGGGGGGGTAAATGAAAAACTGTTTTTT.

This rearrangement joins TRBV7-9 to TRBJ1-4, with TRBD1 as a possible D gene (5 bases). This CDR3 region has 14 residues. Trimming took off 3 bases at V and 8 bases at J, with 13 bases between the two ends. Germline CDR1 reads SEHNR; CDR2 reads FQNEAQ (reference sequence). The DNA for the CDR3 is TGTGCCAGCAGCTTTGGACAAGTTGGCGAAAAACTGTTTTTT. It specifies CASSFGQVGEKLFF.